Below, 10 T cell receptor beta chains from the same sample are listed, as sequenced in a study of radiotherapy plus CTLA-4 blockade in lung cancer. Using immunoSEQ multiplex PCR, the repertoire was profiled, and TCRdb retains in-frame clones only, with some absent. The sample lists 43,000 or so clones; 70% to 75% were seen once. The specimen comprised peripheral blood, sampled from a patient treated with radiotherapy plus ipilimumab. Every receptor here comes from a human donor with non-small cell lung cancer who had a complete response to radiotherapy plus ipilimumab.

This sequence joins TRBV19 and TRBJ2-7; 7 bases align to TRBD2. CDR3 length equals 14 residues. Germline loops: CDR1 LNHDA, CDR2 SQIVND (reference sequence). J was trimmed by 1 base and V by 2 bases; bases with no gene match: 2. The CDR3 DNA sequence: TGTGCCAGTAGTATAATGCGGGGGTCCTACGAGCAGTACTTC. Translated: CASSIMRGSYEQYF.

The CDR3 region has the DNA TGTGCCAGCGGGTTTCGTGGCGGGGATTCACCCCTCCACTTT. Protein product: CASGFRGGDSPLHF. The V call is TRBV6-1, the J call TRBJ1-6, with unresolved D. Germline CDR1 and CDR2: MNHNS and SASEGT. CDR3 length: 14 amino acids. Deletions cut 8 bases from V and 8 bases from J, with 16 bases between.

This clone was counted between two and nine times. The CDR3 loop is CASSQEGLGYGRNEQYF. CDR3 bases: TGCGCCAGCAGCCAAGAAGGTTTGGGGTACGGGAGGAACGAGCAGTACTTC. The chain joins TRBV4-1 to TRBJ2-7, with 7 nucleotides matching TRBD2. This CDR3 contains 17 residues. V gave up 0 bases and J gave up 5 bases; unmatched junction bases: 13. Germline V gene lookup returns CDR1 MGHRA and CDR2 YSYEKL.

The chain is built from TRBV9 and TRBJ1-1; D is unresolved. The V gene lost 4 bases and the J gene lost 1 base, with 8 bases spanning the gap. Germline CDR1 SGDLS, CDR2 YYNGEE. CDR3 length: 13 residues. CDR3 coding DNA: TGTGCCAGCAGCTTGCACACGAACACTGAAGCTTTCTTT. It specifies CASSLHTNTEAFF.

This clone was seen a handful of times. This rearrangement joins TRBV15 to TRBJ1-2; D unresolved. The CDR3 length is 12 residues. Germline V CDR1 and CDR2: LNHNV, YYDKDF (reference sequence). V lost 8 bases, J lost 5 bases, and 12 bases lay in between. CDR3 amino acids: CATWGEEYGYTF. The CDR3 coding sequence is TGTGCCACCTGGGGAGAGGAATATGGCTACACCTTC.

The V gene is TRBV7-8, the J gene TRBJ2-7; D ambiguous. This CDR3 is 11 amino acids long. V was shortened by 4 bases and J by 2 bases, with 3 bases between the two germline ends. Germline-derived CDR1 and CDR2 are SGHVS and FQNEAQ. The CDR3 reads CASSSTYEQYF. For the CDR3, the DNA is TGTGCCAGCAGCTCCACCTACGAGCAGTACTTC.

This chain links TRBV4-3 with TRBJ2-2; D call uncertain. Trimming removed 4 bases at V and 5 bases at J, with 14 bases between. This CDR3 has 15 residues. From germline, CDR1 is LGHNA and CDR2 YSLEER. The CDR3 DNA follows: TGCGCCAGCAGCCCCTACCTTCCCGGGACCGGGGAGCTGTTTTTT. Amino acids: CASSPYLPGTGELFF.

This clone was counted a few times. The rearrangement joins TRBV6-6 to TRBJ1-5; 9 positions agree with TRBD1. There are 15 residues in the CDR3. The germline gives CDR1 MNHNY, CDR2 SVGAGI (reference sequence). Trimming took 5 bases from V and 6 from J; bases not matched to a gene: 8. The CDR3 DNA is TGTGCCAGCAGTCAGGGACAGGGTTTGAGTCAGCCCCAGCATTTT. It yields the protein CASSQGQGLSQPQHF.

This clone rates as medium-sized (0.01 to 0.1%). The V and J genes are TRBV19 and TRBJ1-2, with 9 bases fitting TRBD1. The CDR3 consists of 14 residues. The V and J ends lost 5 bases and 4 bases, in that order; junction bases with no gene match: 5. Germline V gene sequence: CDR1 LNHDA, CDR2 SQIVND (reference sequence). The CDR3 sequence: CASSYRGLGYGYTF. CDR3 nucleotide sequence: TGTGCCAGTAGTTACAGGGGGCTTGGCTATGGCTACACCTTC.

The chain combines TRBV15 with TRBJ2-7; 7 bases map to TRBD1. The germline V gene encodes CDR1 LNHNV and CDR2 YYDKDF (reference sequence). CDR3 size: 17 residues. V trimming: 3 bases; J trimming: 0 bases; junction bases outside the gene matches: 11. The CDR3 nucleotides are TGTGCCACCAGCAGTCGGGGAATGGGACAGCACTCCTACGAGCAGTACTTC. It is translated as CATSSRGMGQHSYEQYF.